The rows below give T cell receptor beta chains drawn from one sample of a study of early stage breast cancer tumors. Data came from immunoSEQ multiplex PCR; TCRdb stores just in-frame clones and leaves some out. The table shows tens of thousands of clones, with 85% to 95% occurring only once. Sample: blood. The receptors derive from a person in their 70s with breast cancer. CDR3s include the opening cysteine and the closing phenylalanine or tryptophan. Fields, in order: J gene, V gene, CDR3 protein.

j_gene: TRBJ2-5
v_gene: TRBV5-6
CDR3aa: CASSRDRGRDSETQYF

j_gene: TRBJ1-5
v_gene: TRBV5-5
CDR3aa: CASSHGQGVSQPQHF

j_gene: TRBJ1-2
v_gene: TRBV11-2
CDR3aa: CASRLQGFSYGYTF

j_gene: TRBJ2-1
v_gene: TRBV18
CDR3aa: CASSPQLAGGPGEQFF

j_gene: TRBJ2-6
v_gene: TRBV4-2
CDR3aa: CASSQVGSGGAGANVLTF

j_gene: TRBJ2-3
v_gene: TRBV14
CDR3aa: CASSPTYRGKQYF

j_gene: TRBJ2-7
v_gene: TRBV5-6
CDR3aa: CASSLLGPGREQYF

j_gene: TRBJ2-3
v_gene: TRBV7-2
CDR3aa: CASSKGGGRDTQYF

j_gene: TRBJ1-5
v_gene: TRBV7-9
CDR3aa: CASSLGDRGTPQHF

j_gene: TRBJ2-5
v_gene: TRBV2
CDR3aa: CASSEGLAGGKRTQYF

j_gene: TRBJ2-7
v_gene: TRBV6-1
CDR3aa: CASSERTPGQGAYEQYF

j_gene: TRBJ1-5
v_gene: TRBV18
CDR3aa: CASSEGAGNQPQHF

j_gene: TRBJ2-3
v_gene: TRBV7-8
CDR3aa: CASSLDGGISTDTQYF

j_gene: TRBJ2-3
v_gene: TRBV12-5
CDR3aa: CASGLVGTSGGPDTQYF

j_gene: TRBJ1-6
v_gene: TRBV6-5
CDR3aa: CASTRGRDSPLHF

j_gene: TRBJ1-2
v_gene: TRBV4-2
CDR3aa: CASSQGRDRENYGYTF

j_gene: TRBJ1-1
v_gene: TRBV28
CDR3aa: CASSPAWGQGTEAFF

j_gene: TRBJ1-2
v_gene: TRBV6-1
CDR3aa: CASSLNRDRDHGYTF

j_gene: TRBJ2-2
v_gene: TRBV30
CDR3aa: CAWSVQQSGELFF

j_gene: TRBJ2-7
v_gene: TRBV4-2
CDR3aa: CASSPTGQGVYEQYF

j_gene: TRBJ1-5
v_gene: TRBV25-1
CDR3aa: CASSGPGQGRWSQPQHF

j_gene: TRBJ1-4
v_gene: TRBV6-6
CDR3aa: CASSYGRVNEKLFF

j_gene: TRBJ1-2
v_gene: TRBV19
CDR3aa: CASSLDLARTLAPGYTF

j_gene: TRBJ2-1
v_gene: TRBV7-3
CDR3aa: CASSSPGTRRDNEQFF

j_gene: TRBJ2-2
v_gene: TRBV7-6
CDR3aa: CASSLGQSGELFF

j_gene: TRBJ2-7
v_gene: TRBV20-1
CDR3aa: CSASLNYEQYF

j_gene: TRBJ2-7
v_gene: TRBV28
CDR3aa: CASTVTSGGANEQYF

j_gene: TRBJ1-1
v_gene: TRBV7-2
CDR3aa: CASSLARGVNTEAFF

j_gene: TRBJ2-5
v_gene: TRBV7-2
CDR3aa: CASSLIPVRGGTQYF

j_gene: TRBJ2-1
v_gene: TRBV9
CDR3aa: CASSLLGASGASREQFF

j_gene: TRBJ2-3
v_gene: TRBV4-2
CDR3aa: CASSQDGGGLTDTQYF

j_gene: TRBJ2-2
v_gene: TRBV7-8
CDR3aa: CASSPRRAGELFF

j_gene: TRBJ1-2
v_gene: TRBV7-2
CDR3aa: CASSLAGGNYGYTF

j_gene: TRBJ1-1
v_gene: TRBV6-5
CDR3aa: CASSSPGQGNWLAFF

j_gene: TRBJ2-7
v_gene: TRBV28
CDR3aa: CASSLYQGGRSYEQYF

j_gene: TRBJ2-5
v_gene: TRBV7-7
CDR3aa: CASSRNPRNQETQYF

j_gene: TRBJ2-7
v_gene: TRBV30
CDR3aa: CAWSFRGDGEQYF

j_gene: TRBJ2-7
v_gene: TRBV7-2
CDR3aa: CASSRDYRSYEQYF

j_gene: TRBJ2-7
v_gene: TRBV4-2
CDR3aa: CASSQDTDYEQYF

j_gene: TRBJ2-5
v_gene: TRBV5-5
CDR3aa: CASSLASGVGETQYF

j_gene: TRBJ2-4
v_gene: TRBV5-4
CDR3aa: CASNPSGGAKENIQYF

j_gene: TRBJ2-4
v_gene: TRBV5-1
CDR3aa: CASSPLPPGQADIQYF

j_gene: TRBJ1-5
v_gene: TRBV19
CDR3aa: CASRRDGNSNQPQHF

j_gene: TRBJ2-1
v_gene: TRBV5-1
CDR3aa: CASSLFGTGGNEQFF

j_gene: TRBJ1-2
v_gene: TRBV21-1
CDR3aa: CASSLRGPCGYTF

j_gene: TRBJ2-5
v_gene: TRBV4-1
CDR3aa: CASSSLETWETQYF

j_gene: TRBJ1-3
v_gene: TRBV5-1
CDR3aa: CASSLGSAGKVGNTIYF

j_gene: TRBJ2-3
v_gene: TRBV28
CDR3aa: CASNRGSLDTQYF

j_gene: TRBJ2-2
v_gene: TRBV5-1
CDR3aa: CASSPRGQGFNTGELFF

j_gene: TRBJ1-4
v_gene: TRBV6-6
CDR3aa: CASSYRQANEKLFF

j_gene: TRBJ2-1
v_gene: TRBV7-8
CDR3aa: CASRARGGQFF

j_gene: TRBJ2-5
v_gene: TRBV4-3
CDR3aa: CASSQDSRGRGETQYF

j_gene: TRBJ2-7
v_gene: TRBV5-1
CDR3aa: CASSLVAGSSYEQYF

j_gene: TRBJ2-6
v_gene: TRBV5-1
CDR3aa: CASSLGPSGANVLTF

j_gene: TRBJ2-7
v_gene: TRBV5-1
CDR3aa: CASSLANYEQYF

j_gene: TRBJ2-6
v_gene: TRBV10-3
CDR3aa: CAISENWGGSSSGANVLTF